The source of this T cell receptor beta chain is a study of blood T cell repertoires in COVID-19. Original handling: Nucleated cell counts were estimated from reference gene primer amplification. The table came from immunoSEQ multiplex PCR; TCRdb's copy has only in-frame clones and leaves some out. V and J calls and clone size are given by that table; D and trimming were obtained from the DNA. The sample shows some 320,000 clones, 75% to 90% of them seen only once. Participants were aged about 18 to 89 years from about 25 US areas. Researchers sorted participants into cohorts using their self-reported clinical history. CDR1 is LGHNA and CDR2 is YNFKEQ in the germline V gene. V shed 6 bases, J shed 2 bases, and the junction held 8 bases outside the gene matches. This CDR3 is built from 15 residues.

Sequenced sample: PBMCs or T cells enriched from blood (not recorded which). This receptor was obtained from a man aged 55 to 70 who had recovered from COVID-19. This rearrangement joins TRBV4-2 to TRBJ2-3; 7 bases align to TRBD1. The CDR3 sequence: CASSQGQGDTDTQYF. The CDR3 nucleotides read TGTGCCAGCAGTCAGGGCCAGGGGGACACAGATACGCAGTATTTT.